A selection of T cell receptor beta chains follows, all from one sample in a study of T cells in Graves' hyperthyroidism and ophthalmopathy. TCRdb re-called the multiplex PCR reads with MiXCR, one entry per CDR3 protein. The sample shows around 450,000 distinct CDR3 sequences, roughly 15% of them seen only once. Material for sequencing was blood. These TCRs come from a woman aged 18-29 years with Graves' hyperthyroidism. Both conserved end residues are part of each CDR3. D genes are given only for firm matches. The size field is filled for only some rows; it gives once, few, many or a size class.

D gene	clone size	J gene	V gene	CDR3 protein	CDR3 DNA
TRBD1	many	TRBJ1-6	TRBV28	CASSTGTGGNSPLHF	TGTGCCAGCAGTACCGGGACAGGGGGGAATTCACCCCTCCACTTT
NA	many	TRBJ2-1	TRBV11-2	CASSLDPLFANEQFF	TGTGCCAGCAGCTTAGACCCCCTTTTTGCCAATGAGCAGTTCTTC
NA	many	TRBJ2-7	TRBV20-1	CSAREGSYEQYF	TGCAGTGCTAGAGAAGGATCCTACGAGCAGTACTTC
NA	many	TRBJ1-1	TRBV20-1	CSAIRGGRGTEAFF	TGCAGTGCCATTCGCGGGGGGCGGGGCACTGAAGCTTTCTTT
NA	many	TRBJ2-3	TRBV27	CARSSEYTDTQYF	TGTGCCAGATCTAGCGAGTACACAGATACGCAGTATTTT
TRBD1	many	TRBJ2-1	TRBV2	CASRATGGEQFF	TGTGCCAGCAGGGCCACAGGGGGTGAGCAGTTCTTC
TRBD1	few	TRBJ1-2	TRBV12-3/TRBV12-4	CASSPHIQGRGYTF	TGTGCCAGCAGTCCACATATACAGGGGAGGGGCTACACCTTC
TRBD2	NA	TRBJ2-3	TRBV19	CASSLLLAGGADTQYF	TGTGCCAGTAGTCTCCTACTAGCGGGAGGGGCAGATACGCAGTATTTT
NA	NA	TRBJ1-2	TRBV28	CASSLGHNYGYTF	TGTGCCAGCAGTCTCGGACATAACTATGGCTACACCTTC
NA	NA	TRBJ1-1	TRBV19	CASSIGQMNTEAFF	TGTGCCAGTAGTATCGGACAGATGAACACTGAAGCTTTCTTT
TRBD1	many	TRBJ2-1	TRBV11-2	CASSFGTGGNEQFF	TGTGCCAGCAGCTTCGGGACAGGGGGGAATGAGCAGTTCTTC
NA	many	TRBJ2-1	TRBV6-1	CASSEARGRNEQFF	TGTGCCAGCAGTGAAGCGCGGGGGCGCAATGAGCAGTTCTTC
NA	few	TRBJ2-1	TRBV5-5	CASSLAGDYEQFF	TGTGCCAGCAGCTTGGCCGGGGACTATGAGCAGTTCTTC
TRBD1	many	TRBJ2-7	TRBV2	CASRTGGTSYEQYF	TGTGCCAGCAGGACAGGGGGTACTTCCTACGAGCAGTACTTC
NA	many	TRBJ1-1	TRBV29-1	CSVEENFGTEAFF	TGCAGCGTTGAAGAAAACTTCGGGACTGAAGCTTTCTTT
TRBD2	NA	TRBJ2-3	TRBV2	CASLSGRGEDTQYF	TGTGCCAGTCTGAGCGGGAGAGGTGAAGATACGCAGTATTTT
NA	many	TRBJ1-5	TRBV28	CASSFQRNQPQHF	TGTGCCAGCAGTTTCCAGCGCAATCAGCCCCAGCATTTT
NA	many	TRBJ1-1	TRBV7-9	CASSSRPQTMVNTEAFF	TGTGCCAGCAGCTCCAGACCTCAGACAATGGTGAACACTGAAGCTTTCTTT
NA	NA	TRBJ2-5	TRBV24-1	CATSDLADSQETQYF	TGTGCCACCAGTGATTTGGCGGACAGCCAAGAGACCCAGTACTTC
TRBD1	NA	TRBJ2-6	TRBV3-1	CASSPGQYSGANVLTF	TGTGCCAGCAGCCCGGGACAGTACTCTGGGGCCAACGTCCTGACTTTC
NA	NA	TRBJ2-2	TRBV20-1	CSAIPLWERENTGELFF	TGCAGTGCTATCCCCCTCTGGGAGAGGGAGAACACCGGGGAGCTGTTTTTT
NA	NA	TRBJ2-4	TRBV19	CASSIVTLKDIQYF	TGTGCCAGTAGTATCGTCACTCTAAAGGACATTCAGTACTTC
NA	few	TRBJ2-2	TRBV18	CASSPEGVAAGELFF	TGTGCCAGCTCACCAGAAGGGGTAGCCGCCGGGGAGCTGTTTTTT
TRBD1	few	TRBJ2-2	TRBV19	CASRGDRDTGELFF	TGTGCCAGTAGGGGGGACAGGGACACCGGGGAGCTGTTTTTT
NA	NA	TRBJ1-4	TRBV15	CATSRDKWSDRGEKLFF	TGTGCCACCAGCAGAGATAAATGGTCGGACCGGGGTGAAAAACTGTTTTTT
TRBD1	many	TRBJ2-7	TRBV20-1	CSARGTGGFYEQYF	TGCAGTGCTAGGGGGACAGGGGGCTTTTACGAGCAGTACTTC
TRBD2	many	TRBJ2-7	TRBV3-1	CASSPYSARENNHEQYF	TGTGCCAGCAGCCCGTACTCGGCGCGGGAGAATAACCACGAGCAGTACTTC
NA	many	TRBJ2-5	TRBV27	CASSPSVLLPLQETQYF	TGTGCCAGCAGCCCCTCGGTTCTACTGCCTCTTCAAGAGACCCAGTACTTC
NA	many	TRBJ2-3	TRBV18	CASSPQQGVTDTQYF	TGTGCCAGCTCACCACAACAGGGCGTCACAGATACGCAGTATTTT